Shown below are 20 T cell receptor beta chains from a single sample sequenced in a study of blood T cell repertoires in COVID-19. Measured with immunoSEQ multiplex PCR; TCRdb has only the in-frame clones, and not every one. There are approximately 10,000 clones in the sample; over 55% occur only once, and approximately 6% lies in the top ten. Sequencing input: peripheral blood. Source of these receptors: a man between 60 and 75 years old with COVID-19, enrolled during active disease.

Only a few counts were recorded for this clone. The rearrangement links TRBV9 to TRBJ2-7; TRBD1 matches 7 bases. V gave up 4 bases and J gave up 0 bases; unmatched junction bases: 10. Germline V gene data show CDR1 as SGDLS and CDR2 as YYNGEE. This CDR3 is built from 16 residues. The CDR3 region has the DNA TGTGCCAGCAGCCCCGTGCCGGGACAGAGCTCCTACGAGCAGTACTTC. Residues: CASSPVPGQSSYEQYF.

This chain joins TRBV11-2 and TRBJ1-3; TRBD1 matches at 7 bases. The ends lost 8 bases at V and 7 bases at J; junction bases unmatched: 23. This CDR3 contains 18 residues. In germline, CDR1 is SGHAT, CDR2 FQNNGV. The CDR3 loop reads CASQLWDRDSYLSNTIYF. In nucleotides, the CDR3 is TGTGCCAGCCAGCTTTGGGACCGGGACAGCTACCTGTCTAACACCATATATTTT. Using reference TRBV11-2 and TRBJ1-3 for the parts outside the CDR3, the full variable domain is EAGVAQSPRYKIIEKRQSVAFWCNPISGHATLYWYQQILGQGPKLLIQFQNNGVVDDSQLPKDRFSAERLKGVDSTLKIQPAKLEDSAVYLCASQLWDRDSYLSNTIYFGEGSWLTVV.

The rearrangement uses TRBV21-1 and TRBJ2-7; whether TRBD1, the table's D call, matches the DNA was not checked. TRBV21-1 is annotated as a pseudogene. The CDR3 totals 15 residues. The chain's CDR3 is CASSLPGTGPYEQYV. The CDR3 DNA follows: TGTGCCAGCAGCCTCCCCGGCACAGGCCCCTACGAGCAGTACGTC.

The chain employs TRBV7-9 and TRBJ1-1; TRBD1 might be the D (6 bases). Per the germline V gene, CDR1 is SEHNR and CDR2 is FQNEAQ (reference sequence). Trimming cost V 4 bases and J 11 bases, with 20 bases left between them. The CDR3 consists of 14 residues. The DNA for the CDR3 is TGTGCCAGCAGCTCCAATACAGGGAAGTCGACGGCTTTCTTT. Translating it yields CASSSNTGKSTAFF.

The rearrangement uses TRBV6-2 or TRBV6-3 and TRBJ2-7; 9 bases line up with TRBD2. The trim removed 8 bases at V and 5 bases at J, leaving 10 bases unmatched. The CDR3 consists of 14 residues. CDR1 and CDR2 from the germline V gene are MNHEY and SVGEGT. In nucleotides, the CDR3 is TGTGCCAGCGGCCTAGCGGGAAGGACGGACGAGCAGTACGTC. As protein: CASGLAGRTDEQYV.

This clone was detected only a few times. The chain uses TRBV5-1 and TRBJ2-1; D might be TRBD1 (6 bases). From germline, CDR1 is SGHRS and CDR2 YFSETQ. V dropped 4 bases and J dropped 4 bases, with 12 bases sitting between them. This CDR3 is built from 14 residues. CDR3 region: CASSQTRGYNEQFF. The CDR3 coding sequence is TGCGCCAGCAGCCAGACGAGGGGGTACAATGAGCAGTTCTTC.

The chain uses TRBV29-1 and TRBJ2-1; D is perhaps TRBD2 (6 bases). CDR3 length equals 13 residues. Germline V gene lookup returns CDR1 SQVTM and CDR2 ANQGSEA. The germline V and J ends were trimmed by 5 bases and 4 bases, with 12 bases remaining between them. The CDR3 region is CSVSGRDYNEQFF. For the CDR3, the DNA is TGCAGCGTTAGCGGGCGTGATTACAATGAGCAGTTCTTC.

V is TRBV7-9 and J is TRBJ2-7; D remains unclear. This CDR3 has 13 residues. V was pared by 1 base and J by 6 bases, with 10 bases between. CDR1 and CDR2 from the germline V gene are SEHNR and FQNEAQ (reference sequence). CDR3 region: CASSLGSQSEQYV. The CDR3 nucleotides read TGTGCCAGCAGCTTAGGTAGCCAAAGCGAGCAGTACGTC.

The CDR3 bases are TGTGCCAGCAGTTTACGTCTTTATGGCTACACCTTC. Protein: CASSLRLYGYTF. This chain uses TRBV28 with TRBJ1-2; D is uncertain. The CDR3 runs 12 residues. V was cut by 2 bases and J by 5 bases, with 6 bases left in between. Germline V gene data show CDR1 as MDHEN and CDR2 as SYDVKM.

The sample holds one count of this clone. V is TRBV5-6 and J is TRBJ1-1; TRBD1 aligns across 7 bases. The germline V gene encodes CDR1 SGHDT and CDR2 YYEEEE. This CDR3 contains 13 residues. Losses at the gene ends were 2 bases for V and 4 bases for J; bases not matched to a gene: 2. CDR3 coding DNA: TGTGCCAGCAGCTTCGGGACAGTCACTGAAGCTTTCTTT. It codes for CASSFGTVTEAFF.

The chain is built from TRBV5-6 and TRBJ1-6; D call uncertain. Trimming pared 3 bases from V and 10 bases from J, leaving 14 bases between. The germline CDR1 and CDR2 sequences are SGHDT and YYEEEE. The CDR3 has 14 amino acids. CDR3 loop: CASSWPVPSSPLHF. CDR3 DNA sequence: TGTGCCAGCAGCTGGCCCGTCCCATCATCACCCCTCCACTTT.

The genes are TRBV10-3 and TRBJ2-3; D might be TRBD1 (5 bases). The CDR3 totals 14 residues. Between the trimmed V and J ends, which lost 3 bases and 2 bases, there was a span of 9 bases. CDR1 is ENHRY, CDR2 SYGVKD, per germline. CDR3 in amino acids: CAISDGAYTDTQYF. For the CDR3, the DNA is TGTGCCATCAGTGATGGGGCTTACACAGATACGCAGTATTTT.

V is TRBV19 and J is TRBJ2-7, with TRBD2 identical over 10 bases. Looked up from germline, CDR1 is LNHDA and CDR2 is SQIVND (reference sequence). With 1 base clipped from V and 4 bases from J, the junction kept 7 bases outside the gene matches. CDR3 length equals 16 residues. The CDR3 region is CASSIGGSGRPYEQYF. The CDR3, as DNA: TGTGCCAGTAGTATAGGAGGTAGCGGGAGGCCGTACGAGCAGTACTTC.

The chain recombines TRBV4-1 with TRBJ2-1; 11 positions match TRBD2. V was clipped by 4 bases and J by 8 bases; unmatched bases: 10. CDR1 and CDR2 (germline): MGHRA, YSYEKL. The CDR3 contains 16 residues. The DNA for the CDR3 is TGCGCCAGCAGCCCCCGGATAGCGGGAGGGCCGGATGAGCAGTTCTTC. Translation gives CASSPRIAGGPDEQFF.

The CDR3 coding sequence is TGTGCCAGCAGCGCAGACAGGGCCGCCTACAATGAGCAGTTCTTC. This encodes CASSADRAAYNEQFF. The chain combines TRBV9 with TRBJ2-1; 7 nucleotides align to TRBD1. Germline V gene lookup returns CDR1 SGDLS and CDR2 YYNGEE. The CDR3 has 15 residues. V lost 3 bases to trimming and J lost 2 bases; unmatched junction nucleotides: 5.

This sequence joins TRBV29-1 and TRBJ1-1, with 9 bases that match TRBD1. Germline assignment: CDR1 SQVTM and CDR2 ANQGSEA. CDR3 size: 12 residues. The V and J ends lost 7 bases and 1 base, in that order; junction bases with no gene match: 1. The CDR3 DNA reads TGCAGCGGGGACAGGGCGAACACTGAAGCTTTCTTT. Translated, it gives CSGDRANTEAFF.

In its sample, this clone was seen a few times. The chain couples TRBV28 to TRBJ1-4, with TRBD1 matching over 7 bases. CDR1 is MDHEN and CDR2 is SYDVKM in the germline V gene. V was clipped by 2 bases and J by 4 bases; unmatched bases: 1. This CDR3 region has 14 residues. As DNA, the CDR3 is TGTGCCAGCAGTTTAGCAGGGGGTAATGAAAAACTGTTTTTT. Encoded protein: CASSLAGGNEKLFF.

The chain is built from TRBV6-2 or TRBV6-3 and TRBJ1-2; D unclear. Germline lookup yields CDR1 MNHEY and CDR2 SVGEGT. There are 13 residues in the CDR3. The V gene lost 6 bases and the J gene lost 3 bases, with 11 bases spanning the gap. CDR3 residues: CASSHSGDYGYTF. CDR3 in DNA: TGTGCCAGCAGCCACAGCGGGGACTATGGCTACACCTTC.

V usage is TRBV4-2 and J usage is TRBJ2-2; the D gene is possibly TRBD2 (6 bases). Deletions cut 4 bases from V and 10 bases from J, with 13 bases between. The CDR3 totals 13 residues. CDR1 LGHNA and CDR2 YNFKEQ come from the germline V gene. CDR3 in amino acids: CASSPGTLAELFF. The DNA of the CDR3 is TGTGCCAGCAGCCCCGGCACACTAGCGGAGCTGTTTTTT.

The rearrangement links TRBV12-3 or TRBV12-4 to TRBJ1-5; TRBD1 matches 7 bases. Trimming cost V 6 bases and J 7 bases; bases outside gene matches: 6. The CDR3 length is 13 residues. In nucleotides, the CDR3 is TGTGCCAGCAGCACAGGGGTTCACCAGCCCCAGCATTTT. It translates to CASSTGVHQPQHF.